The T cell receptor beta chain under discussion was sequenced for a study of T cell changes during pregnancy in multiple sclerosis. The germline gives CDR1 MNHNS, CDR2 SASEGT. The CDR3 is 12 residues long. Trimming cost V 6 bases and J 4 bases, with 10 bases left between them. Some clones are missing from TCRdb's copy, which holds only in-frame ones; the method was immunoSEQ multiplex PCR. The table shows tens of thousands of clones, with 85% to 95% occurring only once. The sequence was obtained from a female donor with multiple sclerosis, enrolled in a pregnancy study. The specimen comprised CD8+ T cells from peripheral blood mononuclear cells, sampled in the third trimester of pregnancy. This chain links TRBV6-1 with TRBJ2-7; D unresolved. CDR3 region: CASSGSWYEQYF. In DNA, the CDR3 is TGTGCCAGCAGCGGGTCTTGGTACGAGCAGTACTTC.